A single T cell receptor (beta chain) is shown here with its context. The target antigen is unknown. The sample is drawn from a study of T cells in Graves' hyperthyroidism and ophthalmopathy. Study-wide points: Classification by a 13 V-J model distinguished ophthalmopathy from stable hyperthyroidism.

The source material, RNA transcripts, was used to amplify TCR beta CDR3 regions. RT-PCR in the first round (using the HTBI primer set) targeted the TCR CDR3. TCRdb re-derived calls from the multiplex PCR reads in MiXCR, one entry per CDR3 protein. This table has around 350,000 distinct CDR3 sequences, 13% to 15% appearing once. Exclusion of a patient resulted from uncontrolled infection, other autoimmune disease, pregnancy or lactation. This receptor was taken from a woman aged 60-75 years with Graves' ophthalmopathy. Material: blood.

CDR3 loop: CSGIAGGSYNEQFF. The CDR3 DNA sequence: TGCAGTGGTATAGCGGGAGGGTCCTACAATGAGCAGTTCTTC. The chain is built from TRBV20-1 and TRBJ2-1; 11 positions match TRBD2. Germline CDR1 and CDR2: DFQATT and SNEGSKA (reference sequence). This CDR3 is built from 14 residues. Trimming removed 7 bases from V and 1 base from J; junction bases left unmatched: 3.